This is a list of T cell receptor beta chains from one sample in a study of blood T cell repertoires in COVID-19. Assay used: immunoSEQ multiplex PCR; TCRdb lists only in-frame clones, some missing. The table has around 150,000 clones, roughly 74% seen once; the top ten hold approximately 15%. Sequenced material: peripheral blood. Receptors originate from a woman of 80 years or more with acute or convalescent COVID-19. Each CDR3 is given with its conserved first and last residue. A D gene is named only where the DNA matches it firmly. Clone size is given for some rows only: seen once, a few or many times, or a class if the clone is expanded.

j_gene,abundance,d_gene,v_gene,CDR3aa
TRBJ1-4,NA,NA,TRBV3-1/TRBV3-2,CASSHLQGGGEKLFF
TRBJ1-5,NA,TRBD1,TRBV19,CASTQGARQPQHF
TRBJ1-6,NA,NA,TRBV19,CASSRGQTITSPLHF
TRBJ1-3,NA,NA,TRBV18,CASSPPVRSGNTIYF
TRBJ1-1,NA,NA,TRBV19,CASSSAGRNTEAFF
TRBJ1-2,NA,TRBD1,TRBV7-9,CASSLQGAHGYTF
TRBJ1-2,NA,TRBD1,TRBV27,CASSLFGQAIYGYTF
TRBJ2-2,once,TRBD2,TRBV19,CASRKTSGAGELFF
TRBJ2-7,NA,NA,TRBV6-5,CASSYFEGAYEQYF
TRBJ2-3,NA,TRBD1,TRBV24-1,CATRGQGADTQYF
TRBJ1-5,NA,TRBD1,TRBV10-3,CAISTGQQSNQPQHF
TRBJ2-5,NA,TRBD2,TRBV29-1,CSTRGGAGEETQYF
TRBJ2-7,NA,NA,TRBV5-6,CASSSQGTYEQYF
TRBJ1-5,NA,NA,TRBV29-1,CSVTGPNSNQPQHF
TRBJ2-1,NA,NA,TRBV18,CASSSQGTQTYNEQFF
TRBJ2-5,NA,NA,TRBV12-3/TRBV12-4,CASSGRGTQYF
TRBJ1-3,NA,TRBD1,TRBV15,CATSRDYRGSGNTIYF
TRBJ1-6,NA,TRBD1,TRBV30,CAWSRDSWSPLHF
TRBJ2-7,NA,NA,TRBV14,CASSQGGLSPREQYF
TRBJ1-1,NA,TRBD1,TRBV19,CASTLQGVGTEAFF
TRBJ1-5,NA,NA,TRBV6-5,CASRRNSDQPQHF
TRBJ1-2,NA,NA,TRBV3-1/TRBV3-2,CASSPNPGGDYGYTF
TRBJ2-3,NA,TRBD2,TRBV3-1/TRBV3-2,CASSFQRLAGVTDTQYF
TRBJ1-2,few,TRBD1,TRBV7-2,CASSLDRGTGGNYGYTF
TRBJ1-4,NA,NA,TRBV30,CAWSMRGEKLFF
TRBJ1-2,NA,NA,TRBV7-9,CASSFTGNHGYTF
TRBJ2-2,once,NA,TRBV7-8,CASSSRQARTGELFF
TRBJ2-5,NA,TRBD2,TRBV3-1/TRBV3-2,CASSQVGAGARNTQYF
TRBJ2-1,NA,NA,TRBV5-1,CASSGGKYNEQFF
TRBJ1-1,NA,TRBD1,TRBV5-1,CASSLAAGGGTEAFF
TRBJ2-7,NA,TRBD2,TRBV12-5,CASGLATSGKPYEQYF
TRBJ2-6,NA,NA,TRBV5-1,CASGGGDSSGANVLTF
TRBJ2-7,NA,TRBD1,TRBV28,CASSNPTGRDEQYF
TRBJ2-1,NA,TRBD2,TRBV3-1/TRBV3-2,CASSQFAGGLGREQFF
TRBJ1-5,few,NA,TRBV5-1,CASSSTTGGNQPQHF
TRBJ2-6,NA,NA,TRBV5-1,CASSLGWESGANVLTF
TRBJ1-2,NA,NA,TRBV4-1,CASSQDLRGYTF
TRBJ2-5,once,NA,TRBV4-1,CASSQARGVQKETQYF
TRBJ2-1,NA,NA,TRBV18,CASSPPQGSYNEQFF
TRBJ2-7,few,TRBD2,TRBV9,CASSVGAAGFSYEQYF
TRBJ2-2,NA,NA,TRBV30,CALRLGNTGELFF
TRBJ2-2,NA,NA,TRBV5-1,CASSLPGEYTGELFF
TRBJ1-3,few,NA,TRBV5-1,CASSLTAGAGNTIYF
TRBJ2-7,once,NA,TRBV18,CASSPPAGQRNEQYF
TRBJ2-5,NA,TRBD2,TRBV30,CAWTSGLGRETQYF
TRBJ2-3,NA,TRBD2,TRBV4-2,CASSGNLAGGLAEYTQYF
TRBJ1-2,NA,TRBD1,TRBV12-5,CASGGRGRGLTANYGYTF
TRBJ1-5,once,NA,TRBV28,CASSRIPGGGGQPQHF
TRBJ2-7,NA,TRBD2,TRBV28,CASSSPGLAGGRSYEQYF
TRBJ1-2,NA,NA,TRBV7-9,CASSPSGGGYTF
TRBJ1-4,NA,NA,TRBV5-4,CASSSPGQPEKLFF
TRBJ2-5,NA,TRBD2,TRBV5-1,CASSQGLVAQTQYF
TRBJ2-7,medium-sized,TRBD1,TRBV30,CAWSGTGDEQYF